One and the same sample provided the 8 T cell receptor beta chains below, sequenced in a study of blood T cell repertoires in COVID-19. Libraries were prepared by immunoSEQ multiplex PCR; TCRdb keeps only in-frame clonotypes and omits some of them. Of about 94,000 clones in the sample, around 87% were seen once. Sample: peripheral blood. The receptors shown here come from a woman older than 75 with acute or convalescent COVID-19.

V is TRBV3-1 (or the pseudogene TRBV3-2) and J is TRBJ1-1, with 8 bases that match TRBD1. The V gene end was trimmed by 3 bases and the J gene end by 4 bases; junction bases not matched to a gene: 1. CDR3 size: 13 residues. The germline V gene encodes CDR1 LGHDT and CDR2 YNNKEL (reference sequence). The CDR3 sequence is CASSQGTGTEAFF. Written as DNA, the CDR3 is TGTGCCAGCAGCCAGGGGACAGGCACTGAAGCTTTCTTT.

The V gene is TRBV5-1, the J gene TRBJ2-3; weak D call: TRBD1 (5 bases). Trimming stripped 4 bases from V and 2 bases from J, with 14 bases between. The CDR3 has 15 amino acids. CDR1 SGHRS and CDR2 YFSETQ come from the germline V gene. CDR3 residues: CASSQTGHHTDTQYF. CDR3 nucleotides: TGCGCCAGCAGCCAGACTGGACATCACACAGATACGCAGTATTTT.

The V and J genes are TRBV10-1 and TRBJ1-1; 7 nucleotides agree with TRBD1. Germline V gene sequence: CDR1 WNHNN, CDR2 SYGVQD (reference sequence). The CDR3 is 14 amino acids. V trimming: 5 bases; J trimming: 0 bases; junction bases outside the gene matches: 3. DNA of the CDR3: TGCGCCAGCAGTCCCGGGACAGTGAACACTGAAGCTTTCTTT. This gives the protein CASSPGTVNTEAFF.

This clone was observed once. This chain connects TRBV5-4 to TRBJ1-1; D gene ambiguous. This CDR3 region has 15 residues. The V and J ends lost 1 base and 3 bases respectively, with 13 bases between them. CDR1 is SGHNT, CDR2 YYREEE, per germline (reference sequence). The CDR3 DNA reads as TGTGCCAGCAGCTTGAACGGGATTATTGACACTGAAGCTTTCTTT. This translates into CASSLNGIIDTEAFF. Full variable domain (rest looked up from reference TRBV5-4 and TRBJ1-1): ETGVTQSPTHLIKTRGQQVTLRCSSQSGHNTVSWYQQALGQGPQFIFQYYREEENGRGNFPPRFSGLQFPNYSSELNVNALELDDSALYLCASSLNGIIDTEAFFGQGTRLTVV.

This chain links TRBV12-3 or TRBV12-4 with TRBJ1-2, with 10 nucleotides matching TRBD1. Losses at the gene ends were 5 bases for V and 5 bases for J; bases not matched to a gene: 2. This CDR3 is built from 13 residues. CDR3 amino acids: CASSGTGEYGYTF. In DNA form, the CDR3 reads TGTGCCAGCAGTGGGACAGGGGAGTATGGCTACACCTTC.

The chain couples TRBV5-1 to TRBJ1-2; 9 nucleotides line up with TRBD1. V was pared by 4 bases and J by 4 bases, with 8 bases of the junction left unmatched. This CDR3 spans 15 amino acids. Germline CDR1 is SGHRS and CDR2 is YFSETQ. The CDR3 nucleotides read TGCGCCAGCAGCCAGAACCCGACAGGGGGCTATGGCTACACCTTC. Amino acids: CASSQNPTGGYGYTF.

This clone has more than one count but fewer than ten. J is TRBJ1-6 and V is TRBV7-8; no definite D call. The CDR3 extends over 14 amino acids. V lost 5 bases and J lost 10, with 15 bases in between. From germline, CDR1 is SGHVS and CDR2 FQNEAQ. The CDR3: CASSPGSTGSPLHF. The CDR3 DNA reads as TGTGCCAGCAGCCCCGGGAGTACGGGGTCACCCCTCCACTTT.

The chain has TRBV7-2 and TRBJ2-7; 14 positions agree with TRBD2. Trimming removed 5 bases from V and 6 bases from J; junction bases left unmatched: 3. The CDR3 consists of 14 residues. CDR1 is SGHTA and CDR2 is FQGNSA in the germline V gene. CDR3 in DNA: TGTGCCAGCAGCCTGACTAGCGGGGGGGTCGAGCAGTACTTC. Protein: CASSLTSGGVEQYF.